The present T cell receptor beta chain was sequenced within a study of T-cell memory formation after mild COVID-19. The TCR alpha and TCR beta cDNA libraries, bearing sample barcodes and UMIs, were generated by 5'RACE using constant-segment primers. TCRdb processed the 5' RACE reads anew with MiXCR; each CDR3 protein has one entry. The sample records fewer than 300,000 distinct CDR3 sequences, about a sixth being singletons. Points from the study as a whole: Clones contracting across day 15 to 85 had a balanced CD4/CD8 profile; later expanding clones leaned CD4+.

The germline gives CDR1 SGHAT, CDR2 FQNNGV. Between the trimmed V and J ends, which lost 8 bases and 14 bases, there was a span of 19 bases. The CDR3 totals 12 residues. Concerning this clonotype itself: The antigen remains unidentified.

Sequencing was performed on PBMCs or a T cell subset sorted from them (not recorded which). This receptor was taken from a man between 18 and 29 years old who had mild COVID-19 (a few samples of this study predate the infection). Cell type and time point are not known. V usage is TRBV11-2 and J usage is TRBJ2-1; D is undetermined. The CDR3 is CASSNPRVREFF. In DNA, the CDR3 is TGTGCCAGCTCCAATCCCCGGGTACGGGAGTTCTTC.